This T cell receptor beta chain was captured in a study of graft-versus-host responses after intestinal transplantation. Study in general: The study gave all recipients anti-thymocyte globulin induction, then tacrolimus and steroids for roughly 3 years. Study outcomes and limitations: Recipient bone marrow held GvH clones, some seen earlier in ileum or blood.

Points on this clone: What it recognizes is unknown.

Profiling relied on immunoSEQ multiplex PCR, and the TCRdb table lists in-frame clones only, not all of them. Of more than 65,000 clones listed, around 95% are singletons. The germline V gene has CDR1 SGHNT and CDR2 YYREEE (reference sequence). Trimming took 0 bases from V and 1 from J, leaving 11 bases between them. This CDR3 has 16 residues. The specimen was unstimulated CD8+ T cells sorted from spleen or lymph node cells, collected before intestinal transplant. The chain combines TRBV5-4 with TRBJ2-1; D is tentatively TRBD1 or TRBD2 (5 bases each). This TCR was recovered from a human donor who received an intestinal transplant. The CDR3 reads CASSLAGLASYNEQFF. CDR3 nucleotides: TGTGCCAGCAGCTTGGCAGGGCTAGCATCCTACAATGAGCAGTTCTTC.